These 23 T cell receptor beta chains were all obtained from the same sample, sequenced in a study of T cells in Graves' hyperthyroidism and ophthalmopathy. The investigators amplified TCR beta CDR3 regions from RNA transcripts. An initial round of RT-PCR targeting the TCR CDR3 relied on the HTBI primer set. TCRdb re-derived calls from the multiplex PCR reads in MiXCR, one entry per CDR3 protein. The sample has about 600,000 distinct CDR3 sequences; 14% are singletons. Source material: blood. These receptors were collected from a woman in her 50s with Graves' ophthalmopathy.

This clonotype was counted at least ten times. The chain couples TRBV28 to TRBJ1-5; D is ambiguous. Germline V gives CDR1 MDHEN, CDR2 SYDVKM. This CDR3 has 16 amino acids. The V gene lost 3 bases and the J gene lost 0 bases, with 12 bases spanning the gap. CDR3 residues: CASSFFRSRSNQPQHF. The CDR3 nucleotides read TGTGCCAGCAGTTTCTTCAGGTCCCGTAGCAATCAGCCCCAGCATTTT. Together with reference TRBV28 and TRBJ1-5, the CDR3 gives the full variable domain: DVKVTQSSRYLVKRTGEKVFLECVQDMDHENMFWYRQDPGLGLRLIYFSYDVKMKEKGDIPEGYSVSREKKERFSLILESASTNQTSMYLCASSFFRSRSNQPQHFGDGTRLSIL.

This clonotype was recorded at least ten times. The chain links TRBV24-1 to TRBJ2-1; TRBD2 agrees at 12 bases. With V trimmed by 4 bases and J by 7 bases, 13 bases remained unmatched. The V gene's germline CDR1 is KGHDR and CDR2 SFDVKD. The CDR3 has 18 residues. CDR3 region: CATSDLNTTSGSPNEQFF. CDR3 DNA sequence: TGTGCCACCAGTGACCTAAATACGACTAGCGGGAGCCCTAATGAGCAGTTCTTC.

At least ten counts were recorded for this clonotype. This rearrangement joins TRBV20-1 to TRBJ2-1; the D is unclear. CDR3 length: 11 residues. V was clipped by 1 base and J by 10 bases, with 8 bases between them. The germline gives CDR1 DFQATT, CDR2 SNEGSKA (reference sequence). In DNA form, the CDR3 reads TGCAGTGCTAGAGTGGTTATCGAGCAGTTCTTC. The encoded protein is CSARVVIEQFF.

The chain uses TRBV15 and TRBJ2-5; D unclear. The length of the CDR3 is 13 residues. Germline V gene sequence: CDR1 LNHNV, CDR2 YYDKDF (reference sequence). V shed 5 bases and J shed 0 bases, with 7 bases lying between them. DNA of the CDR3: TGTGCCACCAGCTATAAGTACCAAGAGACCCAGTACTTC. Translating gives CATSYKYQETQYF.

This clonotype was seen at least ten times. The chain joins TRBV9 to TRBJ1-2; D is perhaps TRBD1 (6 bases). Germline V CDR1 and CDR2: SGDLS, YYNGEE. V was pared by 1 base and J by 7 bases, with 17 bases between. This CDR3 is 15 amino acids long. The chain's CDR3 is CASSVSGTMNRGYTF. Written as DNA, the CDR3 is TGTGCCAGCAGCGTATCCGGGACAATGAACCGTGGCTACACCTTC.

The CDR3 nucleotides read TGCAGTGCTAGAGCGGTTTTTTGGGGGTCCCCCTCTGGGGCCAACGTCCTGACTTTC. This gives the protein CSARAVFWGSPSGANVLTF. The J gene is TRBJ2-6, the V gene TRBV20-1; D possibly uses TRBD1 or TRBD2 (5 bases each). The CDR3 sequence is 19 residues long. Trimming pared 1 base from V and 0 bases from J, leaving 19 bases between. CDR1 DFQATT and CDR2 SNEGSKA come from the germline V gene (reference sequence).

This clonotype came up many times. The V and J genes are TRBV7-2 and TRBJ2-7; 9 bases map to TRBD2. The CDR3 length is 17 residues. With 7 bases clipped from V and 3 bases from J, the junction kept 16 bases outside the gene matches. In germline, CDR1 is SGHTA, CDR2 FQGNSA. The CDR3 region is CASTESLGLASYYEQYF. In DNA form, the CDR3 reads TGTGCCAGCACCGAATCCCTGGGACTAGCCTCATACTACGAGCAGTACTTC.

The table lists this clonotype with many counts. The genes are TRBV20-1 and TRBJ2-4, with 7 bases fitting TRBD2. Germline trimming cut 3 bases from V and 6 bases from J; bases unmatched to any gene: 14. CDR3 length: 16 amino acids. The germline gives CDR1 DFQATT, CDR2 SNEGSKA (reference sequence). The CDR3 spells CSARLSGKGEGNIQYF. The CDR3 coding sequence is TGCAGTGCTAGGTTGAGCGGGAAAGGTGAAGGAAACATTCAGTACTTC.

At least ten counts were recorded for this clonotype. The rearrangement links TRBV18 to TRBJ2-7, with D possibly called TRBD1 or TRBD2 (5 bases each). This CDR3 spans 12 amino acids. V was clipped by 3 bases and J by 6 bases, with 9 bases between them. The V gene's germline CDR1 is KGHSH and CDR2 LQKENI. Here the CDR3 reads CASSPRDREQYF. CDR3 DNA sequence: TGTGCCAGCTCACCCCGGGACCGCGAGCAGTACTTC.

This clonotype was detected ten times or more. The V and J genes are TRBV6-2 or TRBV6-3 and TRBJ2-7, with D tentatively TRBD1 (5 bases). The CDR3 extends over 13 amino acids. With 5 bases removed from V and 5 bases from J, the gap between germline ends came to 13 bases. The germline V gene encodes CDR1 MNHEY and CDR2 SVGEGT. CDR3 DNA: TGTGCCAGCAGTCCTCCTCAGGGTAACGAGCAGTACTTC. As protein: CASSPPQGNEQYF.

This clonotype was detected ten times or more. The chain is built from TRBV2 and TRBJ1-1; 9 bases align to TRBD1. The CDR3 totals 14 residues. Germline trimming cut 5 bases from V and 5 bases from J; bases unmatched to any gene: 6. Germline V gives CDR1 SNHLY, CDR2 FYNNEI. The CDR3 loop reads CASSLQGADTEAFF. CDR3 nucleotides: TGTGCCAGCAGTCTACAGGGGGCAGATACTGAAGCTTTCTTT.

CDR3: CASSPTNNVYNTIYF. The CDR3 DNA is TGTGCCAGCAGCCCGACAAATAACGTTTATAACACCATATATTTT. The chain recombines TRBV3-1 with TRBJ1-3, with no clear D. Trimming stripped 4 bases from V and 7 bases from J, with 17 bases between. Germline loops: CDR1 LGHDT, CDR2 YNNKEL (reference sequence). The CDR3 contains 15 residues.

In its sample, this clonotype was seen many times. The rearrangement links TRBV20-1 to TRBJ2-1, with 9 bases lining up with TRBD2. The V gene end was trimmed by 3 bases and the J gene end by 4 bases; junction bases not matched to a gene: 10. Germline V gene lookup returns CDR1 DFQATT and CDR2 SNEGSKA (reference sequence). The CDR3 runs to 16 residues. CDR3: CSARDGTSPYYNEQFF. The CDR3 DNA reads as TGCAGTGCTAGGGATGGGACTAGCCCCTATTACAATGAGCAGTTCTTC.

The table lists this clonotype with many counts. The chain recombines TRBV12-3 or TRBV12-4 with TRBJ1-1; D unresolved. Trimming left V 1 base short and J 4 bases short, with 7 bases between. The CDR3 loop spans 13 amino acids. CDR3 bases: TGTGCCAGCAGTTTAGTGGGGTCCACTGAAGCTTTCTTT. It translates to CASSLVGSTEAFF.

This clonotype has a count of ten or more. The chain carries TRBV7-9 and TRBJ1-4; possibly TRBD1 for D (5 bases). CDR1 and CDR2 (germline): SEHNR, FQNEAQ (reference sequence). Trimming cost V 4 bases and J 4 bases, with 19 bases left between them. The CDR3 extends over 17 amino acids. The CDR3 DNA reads TGTGCCAGCAGCTCTACGGTCAGGGCGGAGGGTAATGAAAAACTGTTTTTT. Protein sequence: CASSSTVRAEGNEKLFF.

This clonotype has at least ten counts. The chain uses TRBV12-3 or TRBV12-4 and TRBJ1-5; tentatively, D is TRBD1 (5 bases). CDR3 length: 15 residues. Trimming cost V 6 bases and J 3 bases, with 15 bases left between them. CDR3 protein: CASSPDRQVNQPQHF. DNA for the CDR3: TGTGCCAGCAGCCCCGACAGACAAGTCAATCAGCCCCAGCATTTT.

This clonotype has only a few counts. The CDR3 coding sequence is TGTGCCAGCAGTCTAGGACTAGCGGGAGCAGTAGGTGGTGAGCAGTTCTTC. It translates to CASSLGLAGAVGGEQFF. The rearrangement joins TRBV27 to TRBJ2-1; the match to TRBD2 covers 13 bases. The CDR3 consists of 17 residues. The V segment lost 5 bases and the J segment 9 bases; nucleotides outside the gene matches: 13. Germline CDR1 is MNHEY and CDR2 is SMNVEV (reference sequence).

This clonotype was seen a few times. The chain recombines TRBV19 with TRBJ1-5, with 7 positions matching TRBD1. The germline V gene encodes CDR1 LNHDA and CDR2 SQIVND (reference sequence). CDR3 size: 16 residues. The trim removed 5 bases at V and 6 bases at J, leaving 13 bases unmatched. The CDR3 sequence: CASSRRRQGVPQPQHF. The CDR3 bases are TGTGCCAGTAGTCGCCGGCGTCAGGGGGTACCTCAGCCCCAGCATTTT.

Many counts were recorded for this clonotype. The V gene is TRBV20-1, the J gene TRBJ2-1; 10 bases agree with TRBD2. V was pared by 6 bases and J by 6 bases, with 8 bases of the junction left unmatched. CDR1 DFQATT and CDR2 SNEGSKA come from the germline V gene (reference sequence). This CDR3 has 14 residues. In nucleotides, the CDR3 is TGCAGTGCCTTGTCCCTAGCGGGGGCCAATGAGCAGTTCTTC. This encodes CSALSLAGANEQFF.

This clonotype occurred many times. CDR3 residues: CAWGQMNTEAFF. The CDR3 coding sequence is TGTGCCTGGGGACAGATGAACACTGAAGCTTTCTTT. V is TRBV30 and J is TRBJ1-1; D perhaps matches TRBD1 (6 bases). The CDR3 is made up of 12 amino acids. CDR1 and CDR2 (germline): GTSNPN, SVGIG (reference sequence). Trimming removed 5 bases at V and 0 bases at J, with 7 bases between.

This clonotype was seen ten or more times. As DNA, the CDR3 is TGCGCCAGCAGCCAGGGACTAGCGGTTTCCTACGAGCAGTACTTC. This gives the protein CASSQGLAVSYEQYF. This chain links TRBV4-3 with TRBJ2-7, with 11 bases identical to TRBD2. Trimming at V came to 3 bases and at J to 1 base, leaving 2 bases not matched to a gene. CDR3 length: 15 amino acids. CDR1 is LGHNA, CDR2 YSLEER, per germline.

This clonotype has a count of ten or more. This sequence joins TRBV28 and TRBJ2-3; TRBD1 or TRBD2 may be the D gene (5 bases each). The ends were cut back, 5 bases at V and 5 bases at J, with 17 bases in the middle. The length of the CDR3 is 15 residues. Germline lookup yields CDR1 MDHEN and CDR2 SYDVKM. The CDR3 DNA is TGTGCCAGCAGTCAGGGAGCAGCACCGGGAGATACGCAGTATTTT. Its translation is CASSQGAAPGDTQYF.

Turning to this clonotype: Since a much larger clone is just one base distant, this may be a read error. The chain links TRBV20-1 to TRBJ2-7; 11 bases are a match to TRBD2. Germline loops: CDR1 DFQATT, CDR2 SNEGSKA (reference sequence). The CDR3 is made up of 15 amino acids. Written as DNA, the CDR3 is TGCAGTGCTAGACCCTTGACTAGCGGGAAATACGGGCAGTACTTC. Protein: CSARPLTSGKYGQYF.